The rows below give T cell receptor beta chains drawn from one sample of a study of T cell repertoires in cytomegalovirus infection. TCRdb re-called the reads through MiXCR, storing one row per CDR3 protein. The sample contains about 680,000 distinct CDR3 sequences, approximately 25% of which appear only once. The sample taken for sequencing was CD8+ T cells from PBMCs. The receptors were gathered from a human donor in good health (CMV status not recorded). Some clones in this sample may be carry-over from other donors' samples. The CDR3 runs from the conserved cysteine through the conserved F or W. Fields, in order: V gene, D gene, clone size, J gene, CDR3 protein, CDR3 DNA. The D gene is left open where the match is weak. Expanded clones get a size class; other rows say once, few or many, or leave the size out.

TRBV14,-,few,TRBJ1-1,CASSPLGGTEAFF,TGTGCCAGCAGCCCTCTCGGGGGAACTGAAGCTTTCTTT
TRBV13,-,-,TRBJ1-1,CASLLGGPNTEAFF,TGTGCCAGCCTCCTGGGGGGTCCGAACACTGAAGCTTTCTTT
TRBV7-3,-,-,TRBJ2-1,CASSYPGDAYNEQFF,TGTGCCAGCAGCTATCCAGGGGACGCCTACAATGAGCAGTTCTTC
TRBV2,TRBD2,-,TRBJ2-3,CASNELASGSSDPDTQYF,TGTGCCAGCAACGAACTAGCTAGCGGCTCGAGCGACCCAGATACGCAGTATTTT
TRBV12-3/TRBV12-4,-,-,TRBJ1-5,CASSFGGRSNQPQHF,TGTGCCAGCAGTTTCGGGGGCCGGAGCAATCAGCCCCAGCATTTT
TRBV27,TRBD1,many,TRBJ1-2,CASSSDRGQNYGYTF,TGTGCCAGCAGTTCGGACAGGGGGCAGAACTATGGCTACACCTTC
TRBV2,-,few,TRBJ1-6,CASTPSGSNSPLHF,TGTGCCAGCACCCCATCAGGCAGTAATTCACCCCTCCACTTT
TRBV7-9,TRBD1,-,TRBJ2-5,CASSLVGQGAETQYF,TGTGCCAGCAGCTTAGTCGGACAGGGTGCTGAGACCCAGTACTTC
TRBV6-2/TRBV6-3,-,-,TRBJ2-7,CASSPTDNYEQYF,TGTGCCAGCAGCCCCACCGACAACTACGAGCAGTACTTC
TRBV20-1,TRBD2,-,TRBJ2-1,CSAGPYGRGIIDEQFF,TGCAGTGCTGGCCCCTACGGGAGGGGAATTATCGATGAGCAGTTCTTC
TRBV29-1,TRBD2,few,TRBJ2-2,CSVEPLAGGLYTGELFF,TGCAGCGTTGAGCCACTAGCGGGGGGGCTATACACCGGGGAGCTGTTTTTT
TRBV2,TRBD2,few,TRBJ2-2,CASSLGLAGDLTGELFF,TGTGCCAGCAGCCTCGGACTAGCGGGGGACCTCACCGGGGAGCTGTTTTTT
TRBV5-6,-,-,TRBJ2-2,CASSLPELEHIGELFF,TGTGCCAGCAGTCTTCCGGAACTAGAGCACATCGGGGAGCTGTTTTTT